This passage covers 9 T cell receptor beta chains from one sample sequenced in a study of T-cell reconstitution after alpha-beta-depleted transplantation in children. Molecular barcoding with unique molecular identifiers was used for the TCRbeta library. From the PCR reads, TCRdb called clonotypes with MiXCR, one entry per CDR3 protein. Here the sample spans approximately 340,000 distinct CDR3 sequences, about 9.3% being singletons. Sequencing was performed on PBMCs from the stem cell graft donor, taken from the stem cell graft. These receptors all stem from a human donor who donated a stem cell graft to a child with acute lymphoblastic leukemia.

The rearrangement joins TRBV7-8 to TRBJ2-3; D might be TRBD2 (6 bases). This CDR3 is 16 amino acids long. The V and J ends lost 1 base and 1 base respectively, with 12 bases between them. Germline values: CDR1 SGHVS, CDR2 FQNEAQ. The CDR3 loop reads CASSLVSASGTDTQYF. CDR3 bases: TGTGCCAGCAGCTTAGTAAGCGCTAGCGGCACAGATACGCAGTATTTT.

The chain combines TRBV6-1 with TRBJ2-2; D tentatively reads TRBD1 or TRBD2 (6 bases each). CDR1 MNHNS and CDR2 SASEGT come from the germline V gene. The CDR3 covers 17 residues. Trimming stripped 4 bases from V and 0 bases from J, with 15 bases between. This CDR3 reads CASSARRGAANTGELFF. The CDR3 DNA is TGTGCCAGCAGTGCACGGAGGGGGGCTGCGAACACCGGGGAGCTGTTTTTT.

The table lists this clonotype with a few counts. The chain has TRBV4-1 and TRBJ2-7; D might be TRBD1 (6 bases). Germline V gene lookup returns CDR1 MGHRA and CDR2 YSYEKL. The ends were cut back, 0 bases at V and 3 bases at J, with 15 bases in the middle. This CDR3 is 16 amino acids long. Here the CDR3 reads CASSQDIHREIYEQYF. CDR3 in DNA: TGCGCCAGCAGCCAAGATATTCACAGGGAGATCTACGAGCAGTACTTC.

In its sample, this clonotype was seen a few times. V is TRBV7-9 and J is TRBJ2-2, with D unclear. The CDR3 is 13 amino acids. The germline gives CDR1 SEHNR, CDR2 FQNEAQ (reference sequence). V was pared by 4 bases and J by 6 bases, with 9 bases between. The CDR3: CASSSIRAGELFF. CDR3 nucleotide sequence: TGTGCCAGCAGCTCAATTCGGGCCGGGGAGCTGTTTTTT. Drawing the rest from reference TRBV7-9 and TRBJ2-2, the complete variable domain is DTGVSQNPRHKITKRGQNVTFRCDPISEHNRLYWYRQTLGQGPEFLTYFQNEAQLEKSRLLSDRFSAERPKGSFSTLEIQRTEQGDSAMYLCASSSIRAGELFFGEGSRLTVL.

The rearrangement links TRBV2 to TRBJ2-7; 7 bases agree with TRBD1. The CDR3 covers 11 residues. Germline V gene lookup returns CDR1 SNHLY and CDR2 FYNNEI. After removal of 8 bases from V and 3 bases from J, the junction contained 1 base not matched to a gene. The CDR3 DNA reads TGTGCCAGCGGACAGGTCTACGAGCAGTACTTC. It specifies CASGQVYEQYF.

The chain carries TRBV7-9 and TRBJ2-2, with TRBD2 as a possible D gene (6 bases). This CDR3 region has 15 residues. Trimming pared 3 bases from V and 6 bases from J, leaving 14 bases between. Germline V gene lookup returns CDR1 SEHNR and CDR2 FQNEAQ (reference sequence). CDR3 nucleotide sequence: TGTGCCAGCAGCTTCGGGGGACGAGGGGCCGGGGAGCTGTTTTTT. It codes for CASSFGGRGAGELFF.

The J gene is TRBJ2-1, the V gene TRBV5-1; 9 bases agree with TRBD2. The CDR3 consists of 17 residues. CDR1 is SGHRS, CDR2 YFSETQ, per germline. The junction had 7 bases not matched to a gene; V was cut back by 1 base and J by 2 bases. CDR3 residues: CASSLKGASGAYNEQFF. Here the CDR3 DNA reads TGCGCCAGCAGCTTGAAGGGAGCTAGCGGGGCCTACAATGAGCAGTTCTTC.

The chain uses TRBV28 and TRBJ2-1, with D possibly matching TRBD1 (5 bases). V gave up 1 base and J gave up 4 bases, with 8 bases separating them. The CDR3 totals 14 residues. Per the germline V gene, CDR1 is MDHEN and CDR2 is SYDVKM. CDR3 sequence: CASSLLGPYNEQFF. In DNA, the CDR3 is TGTGCCAGCAGTTTATTGGGGCCGTACAATGAGCAGTTCTTC.

This clonotype has ten or more counts. The V gene is TRBV6-1, the J gene TRBJ2-5, with unresolved D. V was trimmed by 8 bases and J by 2 bases, leaving 12 bases between them. The germline V gene has CDR1 MNHNS and CDR2 SASEGT. CDR3 length equals 13 residues. CDR3 sequence: CASCIPGQETQYF. CDR3 sequence (DNA): TGTGCCAGCTGCATTCCCGGGCAAGAGACCCAGTACTTC.